Shown below are 13 T cell receptor beta chains from a single sample sequenced in a study of shared clonotypes between healthy human individuals. Sequencing used immunoSEQ multiplex PCR; TCRdb keeps in-frame clones, though not all of them. The sample carries around 530,000 clones, roughly four fifths recorded once. The specimen was PBMCs. The receptors were sampled from a woman aged 35 to 49 in good health. Some clones in this sample may be carry-over from other donors' samples.

The table lists this clone with a count of one. The rearrangement joins TRBV10-2 to TRBJ2-2; D is possibly TRBD1 (6 bases). The ends were cut back, 6 bases at V and 4 bases at J, with 9 bases in the middle. The CDR3 has 13 amino acids. In germline, CDR1 is WSHSY, CDR2 SAAADI. The CDR3 protein is CASSGQPTGELFF. CDR3 nucleotides: TGCGCCAGCAGCGGACAGCCCACCGGGGAGCTGTTTTTT.

V is TRBV7-2 and J is TRBJ2-5; possible D gene TRBD1, 6 bases. The DNA end is more similar to TRBJ2-7, so the J call may be wrong. The germline gives CDR1 SGHTA, CDR2 FQGNSA. The CDR3 runs 12 residues. CDR3 bases: TGTGCCAGCAGCTTTGGACAGTACGAGCAGTACTTC. Translating it yields CASSFGQYEQYF.

V and J are TRBV10-1 and TRBJ1-2, with a possible D match to TRBD1 (6 bases). Trimming took 6 bases from V and 3 from J, leaving 11 bases between them. The CDR3 totals 13 residues. The V gene's germline CDR1 is WNHNN and CDR2 SYGVQD (reference sequence). The CDR3 is CASSEGQHYGYTF. The CDR3 DNA follows: TGCGCCAGCAGCGAAGGACAGCACTATGGCTACACCTTC.

This clone was detected only a few times. The sample carries other DNA sequences with the same CDR3. The chain uses TRBV18 and TRBJ1-5; D is ambiguous. V was shortened by 4 bases and J by 0 bases, with 7 bases between the two germline ends. CDR3 size: 14 residues. Germline CDR1 KGHSH, CDR2 LQKENI. The CDR3 DNA sequence: TGTGCCAGCTCACAGGGCAATAGCAATCAGCCCCAGCATTTT. Protein product: CASSQGNSNQPQHF.

V is TRBV11-2 and J is TRBJ1-2, with unresolved D. V gave up 0 bases and J gave up 4 bases, with 6 bases separating them. This CDR3 has 13 amino acids. The germline V gene encodes CDR1 SGHAT and CDR2 FQNNGV. The CDR3 coding sequence is TGTGCCAGCAGCTTAGATCCCATCTATGGCTACACCTTC. As protein: CASSLDPIYGYTF.

The chain has TRBV4-1 and TRBJ2-7, with D possibly called TRBD1 or TRBD2 (5 bases each). V gave up 0 bases and J gave up 3 bases, with 12 bases separating them. CDR3 length: 15 residues. CDR1 is MGHRA, CDR2 YSYEKL, per germline. The CDR3 is CASSQDWDADYEQYF. The CDR3 nucleotides read TGCGCCAGCAGCCAAGACTGGGACGCAGACTACGAGCAGTACTTC.

The CDR3 protein is CASLGQLNTEAFF. The CDR3, as DNA: TGTGCCAGCCTGGGACAGCTGAACACTGAAGCTTTCTTT. This chain joins TRBV6-1 and TRBJ1-1, with 7 nucleotides matching TRBD1. The CDR3 has 13 amino acids. The V gene's germline CDR1 is MNHNS and CDR2 SASEGT. Unmatched junction bases numbered 3, after V lost 8 bases and J lost 0 bases.

The V gene is TRBV7-2, the J gene TRBJ2-7, with TRBD1 matching over 8 bases. CDR1 is SGHTA and CDR2 is FQGNSA in the germline V gene. The ends lost 9 bases at V and 2 bases at J; junction bases unmatched: 3. The CDR3 length is 12 residues. The CDR3 DNA reads as TGTGCCAGATCGGACAGGGCCTACGAGCAGTACTTC. Encoded protein: CARSDRAYEQYF.

The CDR3 nucleotides read TGTGCCAGCAGTCACCGTCTAAGGGTAGAGGGGACCCAGTACTTC. Its protein product is CASSHRLRVEGTQYF. The V call is TRBV2, the J call TRBJ2-5, with D perhaps matching TRBD2 (5 bases). CDR3 size: 15 residues. V lost 5 bases, J lost 7 bases, and 20 bases lay in between. Per germline, CDR1 SNHLY and CDR2 FYNNEI.

DNA of the CDR3: TGTGCCAGCAGTATACGCAGCTCTAATGAAAAACTGTTTTTT. Residues: CASSIRSSNEKLFF. The J gene is TRBJ1-4, the V gene TRBV25-1, with D uncertain. CDR1 is MGHDK, CDR2 SYGVNS, per germline. This CDR3 comprises 14 residues. V lost 5 bases, J lost 3 bases, and 10 bases lay in between.

V gene TRBV9 combines with J gene TRBJ2-1; D remains ambiguous. Germline V gives CDR1 SGDLS, CDR2 YYNGEE. V lost 0 bases, J lost 0 bases, and 10 bases lay in between. The CDR3 has 16 residues. The CDR3 DNA reads as TGTGCCAGCAGCGTAGCTTCGGGTGGCTCCTACAATGAGCAGTTCTTC. This gives the protein CASSVASGGSYNEQFF.

The chain has TRBV15 and TRBJ2-7; 8 nucleotides align to TRBD1. CDR1 is LNHNV, CDR2 YYDKDF, per germline (reference sequence). Trimming took 3 bases from V and 5 from J; bases not matched to a gene: 6. CDR3 size: 14 residues. CDR3 DNA: TGTGCCACCAGCAGTCCGGGACAGGCTCACGAGCAGTACTTC. Its translation: CATSSPGQAHEQYF. Full variable domain (remainder filled in from reference TRBV15 and TRBJ2-7): DAMVIQNPRYQVTQFGKPVTLSCSQTLNHNVMYWYQQKSSQAPKLLFHYYDKDFNNEADTPDNFQSRRPNTSFCFLDIRSPGLGDTAMYLCATSSPGQAHEQYFGPGTRLTVT.

The rearrangement uses TRBV2 and TRBJ1-3; a weak D match, TRBD1 (5 bases). CDR3 length equals 15 residues. Looked up from germline, CDR1 is SNHLY and CDR2 is FYNNEI. Trimming left V 0 bases short and J 4 bases short, with 10 bases between. CDR3 nucleotide sequence: TGTGCCAGCAGTGAAGCCAGGACAACCGGAAACACCATATATTTT. It codes for CASSEARTTGNTIYF. Supplemented by reference TRBV2 and TRBJ1-3, the full variable domain reads EPEVTQTPSHQVTQMGQEVILRCVPISNHLYFYWYRQILGQKVEFLVSFYNNEISEKSEIFDDQFSVERPDGSNFTLKIRSTKLEDSAMYFCASSEARTTGNTIYFGEGSWLTVV.